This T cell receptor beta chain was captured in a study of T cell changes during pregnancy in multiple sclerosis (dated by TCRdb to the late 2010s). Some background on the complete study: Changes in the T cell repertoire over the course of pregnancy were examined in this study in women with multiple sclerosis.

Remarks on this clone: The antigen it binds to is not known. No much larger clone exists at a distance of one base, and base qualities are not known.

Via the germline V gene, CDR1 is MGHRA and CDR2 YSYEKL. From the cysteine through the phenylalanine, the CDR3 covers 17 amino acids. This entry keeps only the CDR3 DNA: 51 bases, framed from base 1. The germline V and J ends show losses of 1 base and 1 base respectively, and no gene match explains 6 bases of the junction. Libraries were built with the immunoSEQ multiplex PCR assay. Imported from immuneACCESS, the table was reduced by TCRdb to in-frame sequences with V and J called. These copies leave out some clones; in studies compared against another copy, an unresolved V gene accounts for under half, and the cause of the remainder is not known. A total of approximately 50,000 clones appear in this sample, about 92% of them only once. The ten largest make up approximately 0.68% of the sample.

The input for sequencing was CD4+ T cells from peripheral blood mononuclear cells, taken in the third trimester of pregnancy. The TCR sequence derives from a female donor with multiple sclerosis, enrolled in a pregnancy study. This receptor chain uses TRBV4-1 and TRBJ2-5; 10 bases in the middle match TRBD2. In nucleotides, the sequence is TGCGCCAGCAGCCAAGGTTTTACTAGCGGGACCCAAGAGACCCAGTACTTC. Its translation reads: CASSQGFTSGTQETQYF.